The clone carrying this T cell receptor (beta chain) was observed a few times. Its target is unknown. The gene names here belong to mouse. Read sequence stops 4 residues before the CDR3 end, and the germline J gene provides the missing end. The CDR3 has 17 amino acids. The germline CDR1 and CDR2 sequences are NSQYPW and LRSPGD (reference sequence). Trimming at V came to 0 bases and at J to 0 bases, leaving 3 bases not matched to a gene. The entry originates in a study of CD8+ T cells in alopecia areata. About the study: C3H/HeJ donors with spontaneous alopecia, roughly 6-12 months old, supplied skin grafts to roughly 6-10-week-old female C3H/HeJ mice.

The study, taken as a whole, reports: Although TCR sharing was seen in mice, sharing across patients was less clear, possibly for HLA-related reasons. Researchers report lesional scalp, most notably alopecia totalis/universalis, outstripped normal scalp in clonality.

RNA was isolated and reverse transcribed to cDNA, the sequencing template. Profiled with immunoSEQ multiplex PCR; TCRdb holds only in-frame clones, not every one. The sample contains 90,000 to 130,000 clones, none of them singletons. V is TRBV1 and J is TRBJ2-1; 9 nucleotides match TRBD2. The sequencing sample was made of lesional skin. The clonotype was recovered from a C3H/HeJ mouse with alopecia areata. The MHC haplotype recorded for the strain is H2-k. CDR3 in amino acids: CTCSADDWGNNYAEQFF. CDR3 bases read: TGCACCTGCAGTGCAGATGACTGGGGGAATAACTATGCT.